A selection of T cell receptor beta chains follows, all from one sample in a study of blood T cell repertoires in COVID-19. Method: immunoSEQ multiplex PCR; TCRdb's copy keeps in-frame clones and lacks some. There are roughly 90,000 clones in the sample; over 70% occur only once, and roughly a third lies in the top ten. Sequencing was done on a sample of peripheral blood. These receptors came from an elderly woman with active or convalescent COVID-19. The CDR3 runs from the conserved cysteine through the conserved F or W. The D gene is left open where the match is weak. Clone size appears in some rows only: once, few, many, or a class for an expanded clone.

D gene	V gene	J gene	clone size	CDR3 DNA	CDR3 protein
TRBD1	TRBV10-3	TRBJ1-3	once	TGTGCCATCAGTGACCCGGGACAGGGGAACACCATATATTTT	CAISDPGQGNTIYF
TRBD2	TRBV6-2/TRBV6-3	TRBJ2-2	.	TGTGCCAGCAGCTCCGGGGGGGCGAACACCGGGGAGCTGTTTTTT	CASSSGGANTGELFF
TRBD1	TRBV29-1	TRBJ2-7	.	TGCAGCGTGGTGACAGGGGGATCCTACGAGCAGTACTTC	CSVVTGGSYEQYF
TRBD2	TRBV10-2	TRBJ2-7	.	TGCGCCAGCAGTGACAGCGGGAGGGCCGCCTACGAGCAGTACTTC	CASSDSGRAAYEQYF
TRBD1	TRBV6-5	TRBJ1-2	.	TGTGCCAGCAGAAACAGGGGAATCGATGGCTACACCTTC	CASRNRGIDGYTF
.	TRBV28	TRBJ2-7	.	TGTGCCAGCAGTTTAGCGGGAAGGAGGGTTTCCTACGAGCAGTACTTC	CASSLAGRRVSYEQYF
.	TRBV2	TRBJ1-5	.	TGTGCCAGCAGACCGGGACTCGGCGGGCCCCAGCATTTT	CASRPGLGGPQHF
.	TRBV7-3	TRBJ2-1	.	TGTGCCAGCAGCCCGGGGATCGCCTACAATGAGCAGTTCTTC	CASSPGIAYNEQFF
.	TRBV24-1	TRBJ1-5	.	TGTGCCACCAGTGAACCAGGGTCAGGCAATCAGCCCCAGCATTTT	CATSEPGSGNQPQHF
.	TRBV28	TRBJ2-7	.	TGTGCCAGCAGTTTACGGGTGTTGGACGAGCAGTACTTC	CASSLRVLDEQYF
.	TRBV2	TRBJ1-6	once	TGTGCCAGCAGTCCGCGGCAGGGGTCCTATAATTCACCCCTCCACTTT	CASSPRQGSYNSPLHF
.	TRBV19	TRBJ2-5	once	TGTGCCAGTAGTATAAATTGGACACCTTCAGAGACCCAGTACTTC	CASSINWTPSETQYF
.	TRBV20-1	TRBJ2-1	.	TGCAGTGCTAGTCTGGTCTACTCCTACAATGAGCAGTTCTTC	CSASLVYSYNEQFF
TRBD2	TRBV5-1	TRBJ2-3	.	TGCGCCAGCAGCTCCCTCCCAATATTAGCGGGAGTTCGAATAGATACGCAGTATTTT	CASSSLPILAGVRIDTQYF
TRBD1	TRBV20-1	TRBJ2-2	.	TGCAGTGCTAGTCTGACAGGGGCGGCCGGGGAGCTGTTTTTT	CSASLTGAAGELFF
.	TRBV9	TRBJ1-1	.	TGTGCCAGCAGCGCAGACATGACCACTGAAGCTTTCTTT	CASSADMTTEAFF
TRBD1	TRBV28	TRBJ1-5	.	TGTGCCAGCAGACCCCATTACAGGGGGTTGAAGCCCCAGCATTTT	CASRPHYRGLKPQHF
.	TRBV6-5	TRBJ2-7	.	TGTGCCAGCAGTTACACAACACCGCGACAGTACTACGAGCAGTACTTC	CASSYTTPRQYYEQYF
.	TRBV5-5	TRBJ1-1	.	TGTGCCAGCAGCTTTTTAGCAGAGAACACTGAAGCTTTCTTT	CASSFLAENTEAFF
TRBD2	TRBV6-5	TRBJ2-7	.	TGTGCCACGCTTCGACTAGCGGCTCGGGAGCAGTACTTC	CATLRLAAREQYF
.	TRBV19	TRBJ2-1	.	TGTGCCAGTAGCTCTTTCCGACTAAGGGGGACCTACAATGAGCAGTTCTTC	CASSSFRLRGTYNEQFF
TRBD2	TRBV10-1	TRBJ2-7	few	TGCGCCAGCAGTGAGTCCCTAGCGGGAGGGCCCCACGAGCAGTACTTC	CASSESLAGGPHEQYF
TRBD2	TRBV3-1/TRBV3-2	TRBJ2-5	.	TGTGCCAGCAGCCAAGACTTGGCGGGGGTGGAGACCCAGTACTTC	CASSQDLAGVETQYF
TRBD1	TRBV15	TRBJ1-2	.	TGTGCCACCAGCAGAGATCAGTTGGTTGGGACAGGGCTCTATGGCTACACCTTC	CATSRDQLVGTGLYGYTF
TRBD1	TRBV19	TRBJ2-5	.	TGTGCCAGTTCACAGGGGTTACAAGAGACCCAGTACTTC	CASSQGLQETQYF
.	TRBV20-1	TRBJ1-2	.	TGCAGTGCCCGAATAGACTATGGCTACACCTTC	CSARIDYGYTF
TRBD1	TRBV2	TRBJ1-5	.	TGTGCCAGCAGTATCGTAGGACAGGGATTCGATCAGCCCCAGCATTTT	CASSIVGQGFDQPQHF
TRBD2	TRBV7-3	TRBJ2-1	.	TGTGCCAGCAGCTTCCTGGGACTAGCGGGGGCCCTCACCTACAATGAGCAGTTCTTC	CASSFLGLAGALTYNEQFF
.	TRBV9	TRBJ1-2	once	TGTGCCAGCAGCGTAGAATCCGGACGGGGGAACTATGGCTACACCTTC	CASSVESGRGNYGYTF
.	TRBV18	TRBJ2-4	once	TGTGCCAGCTCAGCCGACAGGAACATTCAGTACTTC	CASSADRNIQYF
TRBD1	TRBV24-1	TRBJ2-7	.	TGTGCCACCAGTGATGCGGGACAGGGGATTTACGAGCAGTACTTC	CATSDAGQGIYEQYF
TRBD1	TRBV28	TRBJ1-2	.	TGTGCCAGCAGTTTTCCCCCGGGACAGCGGGCGTCTGGCTACACCTTC	CASSFPPGQRASGYTF
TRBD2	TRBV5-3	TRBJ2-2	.	TGTGCCAGAAGCTTGGAAGCGGGGGCGTCGGCCGGGGAGCTGTTTTTT	CARSLEAGASAGELFF